Below are 26 T cell receptor beta chains sequenced from a single sample in a study of blood T cell repertoires in COVID-19. Method: immunoSEQ multiplex PCR; TCRdb's copy keeps in-frame clones and lacks some. Of about 160,000 clones in the sample, roughly 87% were seen once. The sample comprised peripheral blood. The receptors were gathered from a woman aged 55-69 years with active or convalescent COVID-19.

The rearrangement links TRBV19 to TRBJ1-1; 9 nucleotides match TRBD1. This CDR3 has 13 amino acids. CDR1 is LNHDA, CDR2 SQIVND, per germline (reference sequence). J lost 3 bases, V lost 8 bases, and 4 bases had no gene match. CDR3 amino acids: CASGTGIDTEAFF. The CDR3 region has the DNA TGTGCCAGTGGGACAGGGATCGACACTGAAGCTTTCTTT.

The chain joins TRBV19 to TRBJ1-3; D ambiguous. V gave up 5 bases and J gave up 2 bases, with 7 bases separating them. The CDR3 is 13 amino acids. Per the germline V gene, CDR1 is LNHDA and CDR2 is SQIVND (reference sequence). As DNA, the CDR3 is TGTGCCAGTAGTGACGGGGCTGGAAACACCATATATTTT. Amino acid sequence: CASSDGAGNTIYF.

This chain connects TRBV14 to TRBJ2-3, with 9 bases aligning to TRBD2. The CDR3 runs to 16 residues. Germline V lookup: CDR1 SGHDN, CDR2 FVKESK. V lost 2 bases and J lost 0; bases outside the gene matches: 3. Written as DNA, the CDR3 is TGTGCCAGCAGCCAACTTAGCGGGGGTAGCACAGATACGCAGTATTTT. Its protein product is CASSQLSGGSTDTQYF.

The genes are TRBV3-1 (or the pseudogene TRBV3-2) and TRBJ2-3; D might be TRBD2 (6 bases). Germline V gene sequence: CDR1 LGHDT, CDR2 YNNKEL (reference sequence). Between the trimmed V and J ends, which lost 5 bases and 0 bases, there was a span of 9 bases. This CDR3 comprises 14 residues. The CDR3 DNA follows: TGTGCCAGCAGCTCGGGGGATAGCACAGATACGCAGTATTTT. It yields the protein CASSSGDSTDTQYF.

The V and J genes are TRBV7-8 and TRBJ2-7, with D unresolved. V was clipped by 1 base and J by 3 bases, with 19 bases between them. The CDR3 totals 17 residues. Per the germline V gene, CDR1 is SGHVS and CDR2 is FQNEAQ. The DNA for the CDR3 is TGTGCCAGCAGCTTAGGGCACACACAGCCTCGGAACTACGAGCAGTACTTC. It yields the protein CASSLGHTQPRNYEQYF. The whole variable domain, filled in from reference TRBV7-8 and TRBJ2-7, reads GAGVSQSPRYKVAKRGQDVALRCDPISGHVSLFWYQQALGQGPEFLTYFQNEAQLDKSGLPSDRFFAERPEGSVSTLKIQRTQQEDSAVYLCASSLGHTQPRNYEQYFGPGTRLTVT.

The chain recombines TRBV19 with TRBJ1-6; D possibly corresponds to TRBD1 (6 bases). This CDR3 has 14 amino acids. V lost 7 bases to trimming and J lost 8 bases, with 15 bases between them. Germline CDR1 LNHDA, CDR2 SQIVND (reference sequence). The CDR3 loop is CASNLGGLDSPLHF. The CDR3 region has the DNA TGTGCCAGTAACCTGGGGGGGCTCGATTCACCCCTCCACTTT.

V gene TRBV5-1 combines with J gene TRBJ2-2; 10 nucleotides agree with TRBD2. The CDR3 length is 15 residues. The J segment lost 10 bases and the V segment lost 2 bases, leaving 8 bases of the junction unmatched. The germline V gene has CDR1 SGHRS and CDR2 YFSETQ. The CDR3 is CASSFSGGLNEELFF. The DNA for the CDR3 is TGCGCCAGCAGCTTTAGCGGGGGGCTGAACGAGGAGCTGTTTTTT.

The chain uses TRBV4-3 and TRBJ1-2, with 8 bases aligning to TRBD1. Looked up from germline, CDR1 is LGHNA and CDR2 is YSLEER. J gave up 4 bases and V 4 bases, and 5 bases lay outside the gene matches. The CDR3 runs 14 residues. The CDR3 loop is CASSPLQGVYGYTF. CDR3 coding DNA: TGCGCCAGCAGCCCTCTACAGGGGGTCTATGGCTACACCTTC.

The CDR3, as DNA: TGTGCCAGCAGTCCCCAGGGGTCTTCTGGAAACACCATATATTTT. Protein: CASSPQGSSGNTIYF. V usage is TRBV6-5 and J usage is TRBJ1-3; possible D gene TRBD1, 6 bases. The CDR3 is 15 residues long. Trimming cost V 5 bases and J 1 base, with 12 bases left between them. Germline V gene sequence: CDR1 MNHEY, CDR2 SVGAGI.

The chain has TRBV19 and TRBJ1-1, with TRBD1 matching over 7 bases. Germline V lookup: CDR1 LNHDA, CDR2 SQIVND (reference sequence). CDR3 size: 12 residues. V shed 5 bases and J 10 bases; nucleotides not matched to a gene: 7. The DNA for the CDR3 is TGTGCCAGTAGTGAAAAGACAGGGAGAGCTTTCTTT. Residues: CASSEKTGRAFF.

The chain uses TRBV11-2 and TRBJ2-4; a weak D match, TRBD1 (6 bases). The ends were cut back, 2 bases at V and 0 bases at J, with 11 bases in the middle. The CDR3 is made up of 16 amino acids. Germline CDR1 and CDR2: SGHAT and FQNNGV. CDR3 sequence (DNA): TGTGCCAGCAGCTTACTCAGGGGATTAGCCAAAAACATTCAGTACTTC. Residues: CASSLLRGLAKNIQYF. Complete variable domain (other parts from reference TRBV11-2 and TRBJ2-4): EAGVAQSPRYKIIEKRQSVAFWCNPISGHATLYWYQQILGQGPKLLIQFQNNGVVDDSQLPKDRFSAERLKGVDSTLKIQPAKLEDSAVYLCASSLLRGLAKNIQYFGAGTRLSVL.

This chain links TRBV19 with TRBJ2-7; D unclear. The CDR3 loop spans 14 amino acids. V was pared by 3 bases and J by 2 bases, with 11 bases between. Germline V gene data show CDR1 as LNHDA and CDR2 as SQIVND (reference sequence). CDR3 in DNA: TGTGCCAGTAGTATGGTAGCACGAACCTACGAGCAGTACTTC. Encoded protein: CASSMVARTYEQYF.

This sequence joins TRBV6-2 or TRBV6-3 and TRBJ1-1; the D is unclear. The CDR3 runs to 13 residues. Germline CDR1 and CDR2: MNHEY and SVGEGT. The V gene lost 7 bases and the J gene lost 6 bases, with 15 bases spanning the gap. The CDR3 DNA sequence: TGTGCCAGCACCCCCCCGGGGAGTGCTGAAGCTTTCTTT. Translating gives CASTPPGSAEAFF.

The rearrangement links TRBV4-3 to TRBJ1-5; D unclear. The V end was cut by 0 bases, the J end by 9 bases, with 18 bases between. This CDR3 spans 16 amino acids. Germline lookup yields CDR1 LGHNA and CDR2 YSLEER. The CDR3 spells CASSQDFGQQSLPQHF. The CDR3 nucleotides are TGCGCCAGCAGCCAAGATTTTGGGCAGCAGAGTCTGCCCCAGCATTTT.

This sequence joins TRBV6-6 and TRBJ2-1; weak D call: TRBD2 (5 bases). This CDR3 has 14 residues. Per the germline V gene, CDR1 is MNHNY and CDR2 is SVGAGI (reference sequence). Trimming cost V 4 bases and J 0 bases, with 7 bases left between them. This CDR3 reads CASSFGSSYNEQFF. CDR3 in DNA: TGTGCCAGCAGTTTTGGGAGCTCCTACAATGAGCAGTTCTTC.

CDR3 sequence (DNA): TGTGCCAGCTCACCACAGCCAGGGAACACTGAAGCTTTCTTT. Translation gives CASSPQPGNTEAFF. The V gene is TRBV18, the J gene TRBJ1-1; D is unresolved. V lost 1 base and J 1 base, leaving 7 bases between the germline ends. The CDR3 is 14 amino acids. Germline assignment: CDR1 KGHSH and CDR2 LQKENI.

The chain couples TRBV4-1 to TRBJ2-7; TRBD1 is a possible D gene (6 bases). The CDR3 runs to 15 residues. V lost 4 bases, J lost 3 bases, and 16 bases lay in between. CDR1 is MGHRA, CDR2 YSYEKL, per germline. CDR3 coding DNA: TGCGCCAGCAGCCGGGAACTGGGACACCTCTACGAGCAGTACTTC. It codes for CASSRELGHLYEQYF.

The chain carries TRBV19 and TRBJ1-2; 7 bases align to TRBD1. V gave up 7 bases and J gave up 6 bases; unmatched junction bases: 8. Germline V gene data show CDR1 as LNHDA and CDR2 as SQIVND (reference sequence). This CDR3 is built from 13 residues. The CDR3 nucleotides read TGTGCCAGTAACGAGGTAGGACAGGATGGCTACACCTTC. This translates into CASNEVGQDGYTF.

The sample holds a few counts of this clone. The V and J genes are TRBV5-6 and TRBJ1-1; perhaps TRBD1 as D (6 bases). V lost 0 bases and J lost 1, with 10 bases in between. The CDR3 is 15 amino acids. Germline V CDR1 and CDR2: SGHDT, YYEEEE. CDR3 region: CASSLGDRTNTEAFF. The CDR3 DNA reads TGTGCCAGCAGCTTGGGTGACAGGACGAACACTGAAGCTTTCTTT.

The chain links TRBV10-2 to TRBJ1-1; D perhaps matches TRBD1 (6 bases). V gave up 0 bases and J gave up 6 bases, with 8 bases separating them. The V gene's germline CDR1 is WSHSY and CDR2 SAAADI. This CDR3 comprises 13 residues. The DNA for the CDR3 is TGCGCCAGCAGTGAGTCTGGGGGCGCTGAAGCTTTCTTT. Protein sequence: CASSESGGAEAFF.

The chain joins TRBV19 to TRBJ1-5; TRBD1 might be the D (5 bases). Germline V gene data show CDR1 as LNHDA and CDR2 as SQIVND (reference sequence). The CDR3 runs to 13 residues. V was cut by 8 bases and J by 3 bases, with 11 bases left in between. The CDR3 coding sequence is TGTGCCAGTTCGGACACGGCCAATCAGCCCCAGCATTTT. Translation: CASSDTANQPQHF.

The J gene is TRBJ2-2, the V gene TRBV5-4, with 7 bases aligning to TRBD1. The CDR3 is 15 amino acids. The trim removed 0 bases at V and 6 bases at J, leaving 5 bases unmatched. Germline V gene sequence: CDR1 SGHNT, CDR2 YYREEE (reference sequence). CDR3 residues: CASSLVTGVAGELFF. The CDR3 nucleotides read TGTGCCAGCAGCTTGGTTACAGGGGTGGCCGGGGAGCTGTTTTTT.

V and J are TRBV5-1 and TRBJ2-7; the D gene is possibly TRBD1 (6 bases). The CDR3 extends over 15 amino acids. V lost 1 base and J lost 2, with 13 bases in between. In germline, CDR1 is SGHRS, CDR2 YFSETQ. In DNA, the CDR3 is TGCGCCAGCAGCTTGACCCAGGGGACCACCTACGAGCAGTACTTC. Its translation is CASSLTQGTTYEQYF.

The rearrangement uses TRBV2 and TRBJ2-1; 7 nucleotides line up with TRBD2. V was clipped by 3 bases and J by 7 bases; unmatched bases: 9. This CDR3 is 15 amino acids long. Germline CDR1 is SNHLY and CDR2 is FYNNEI. CDR3 bases: TGTGCCAGCAGTGATAAGGTTAACGGGAGGAATGAGCAGTTCTTC. This encodes CASSDKVNGRNEQFF.

CDR3 DNA: TGTGCCAGCAGTTCCAGGGGGGTCTACGAGCAGTACTTC. It yields the protein CASSSRGVYEQYF. V and J are TRBV12-3 or TRBV12-4 and TRBJ2-7; D perhaps matches TRBD1 (7 bases). Trimming shortened V by 4 bases and J by 3 bases, and 10 bases separated the two germline ends. The CDR3 covers 13 residues.

This chain links TRBV6-1 with TRBJ2-7; TRBD1 might be the D (5 bases). The CDR3 length is 13 residues. Germline CDR1 is MNHNS and CDR2 is SASEGT. Trimming pared 1 base from V and 4 bases from J, leaving 8 bases between. Written as DNA, the CDR3 is TGTGCCAGCAGTGAAGGCAGGGTTTACGAGCAGTACTTC. Protein product: CASSEGRVYEQYF.